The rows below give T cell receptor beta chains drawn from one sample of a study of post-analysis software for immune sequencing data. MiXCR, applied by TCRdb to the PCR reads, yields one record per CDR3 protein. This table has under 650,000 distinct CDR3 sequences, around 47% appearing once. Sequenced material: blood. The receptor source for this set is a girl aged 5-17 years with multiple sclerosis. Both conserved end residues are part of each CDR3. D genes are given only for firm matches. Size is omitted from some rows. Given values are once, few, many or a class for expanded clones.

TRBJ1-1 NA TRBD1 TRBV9 TGTGCCAGCAGCCCCGGCGGGGGACAGGGGCCGAAGGCTTTCTTT CASSPGGGQGPKAFF
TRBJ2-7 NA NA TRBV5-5 TGTGCCAGCAGTCCCCCCCCGGGACGGCTCTACGAGCAGTACTTC CASSPPPGRLYEQYF
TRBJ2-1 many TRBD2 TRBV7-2 TGTGCCAGCAGCTTGGGACTAGCGGGGCCTAATGAGCAGTTCTTC CASSLGLAGPNEQFF
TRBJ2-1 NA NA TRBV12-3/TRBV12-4 TGTGCCAGCAGTGCTTTAGGGTTCTCCTACAATGAGCAGTTCTTC CASSALGFSYNEQFF
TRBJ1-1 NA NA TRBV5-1 TGCGCCAGCAGCTTAAACAGTCCTCTGAACACTGAAGCTTTCTTT CASSLNSPLNTEAFF
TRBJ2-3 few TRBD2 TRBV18 TGTGCCAGCTCACCCCCGCGGGGGGCGAACACAGATACGCAGTATTTT CASSPPRGANTDTQYF
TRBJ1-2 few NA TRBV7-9 TGTGCCAGCAGCCCCACGGGGGCCGGCCGGGGATTGGGCTACACCTTC CASSPTGAGRGLGYTF
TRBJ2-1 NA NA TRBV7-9 TGTGCCAGCAGCGCCAATGAGCAGTTCTTC CASSANEQFF
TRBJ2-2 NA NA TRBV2 TGTGCCAGCAGTTTACAGGGAGGGGACACCGGGGAGCTGTTTTTT CASSLQGGDTGELFF
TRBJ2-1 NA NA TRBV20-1 TGCAGTGCTTCCGACTTGAGCTCCTACAATGAGCAGTTCTTC CSASDLSSYNEQFF
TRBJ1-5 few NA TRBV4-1 TGCGCCAGCAGCCCCCGCACAGGGAGAAATCAGCCCCAGCATTTT CASSPRTGRNQPQHF
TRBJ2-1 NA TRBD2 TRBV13 TGTGCCAGCAGCCCACCCCCAACTAGCGTGAGCTCCTACAATGAGCAGTTCTTC CASSPPPTSVSSYNEQFF
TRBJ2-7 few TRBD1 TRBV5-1 TGCGCCAGCAGCAGAAACAGGGGAATTTACGACGAGCAGTACTTC CASSRNRGIYDEQYF
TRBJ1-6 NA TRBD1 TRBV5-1 TGCGCCAGCAGCTTGGGGGACAGGTATTCACCCCTCCACTTT CASSLGDRYSPLHF
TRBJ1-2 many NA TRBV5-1 TGCGCCAGCAGCCAGCAGTCCCCTGCCTATGGCTACACCTTC CASSQQSPAYGYTF
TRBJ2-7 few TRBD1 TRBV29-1 TGCAGCGTGGGGGGACAGGGGCACTCCTACGAGCAGTACTTC CSVGGQGHSYEQYF
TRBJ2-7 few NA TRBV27 TGTGCCAGCAGTTTAATCGGAGGGGTCTACGAGCAGTACTTC CASSLIGGVYEQYF
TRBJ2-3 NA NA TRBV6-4 TGTGCCAGCAGTGACTCTTCCGCGGGCGGGCCAGATACGCAGTATTTT CASSDSSAGGPDTQYF
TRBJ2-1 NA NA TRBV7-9 TGTGCCAGCAGCTCAGACAGGTCTCGGGAAGATGAGCAGTTCTTC CASSSDRSREDEQFF
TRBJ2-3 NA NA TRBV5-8 TGTGCCAGCCCGAACGAGTACACAGATACGCAGTATTTT CASPNEYTDTQYF
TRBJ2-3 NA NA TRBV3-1 TGTGCCAGCAGCCATGTTCTTGGGGCCCTTTCAGATGCGCAGTATTTT CASSHVLGALSDAQYF
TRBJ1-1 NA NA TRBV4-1 TGCGCCAGCAGCCAAAGAGGCAGTCAGAACACTGAAGCTTGCTTT CASSQRGSQNTEACF
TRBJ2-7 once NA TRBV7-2 TGTGCCAGCAGCTCGTCTAAGGACAGAACCTACGAGCAGTACTTC CASSSSKDRTYEQYF
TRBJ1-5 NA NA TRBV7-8 TGTGCCAGCAGTCGGGCCCTAGGGAATCAGCCCCAGCATTTT CASSRALGNQPQHF
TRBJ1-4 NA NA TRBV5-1 TGCGCCAGCAGGATAGGGGGGGGAAATGAAAAACGGTTTTTT CASRIGGGNEKRFF
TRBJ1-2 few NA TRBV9 TGTGCCAGCAGCGGGAGAACAGGGAGGGGCTATGGCTGCACCTTC CASSGRTGRGYGCTF
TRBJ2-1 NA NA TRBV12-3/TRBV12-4 TGTGCCAGCAGCTCCGGACGGATTTCCTACAATGAGCAGTTCTTC CASSSGRISYNEQFF